The present T cell receptor beta chain was sequenced within a study of blood T cell repertoires in COVID-19. Study in general: Nucleic acid was either cDNA or gDNA, and it came from T cells, B-cell-depleted T cells, or PBMCs.

In the original processing: Nucleated cell counts were estimated from reference gene primer amplification. Profiled with immunoSEQ multiplex PCR; TCRdb holds only in-frame clones, not every one. Clone size and V and J calls were adopted from that table, with D and trimming inferred from the DNA. The profile shows around 140,000 clones, 80% to 90% of them singletons. This CDR3 spans 15 amino acids. In germline, CDR1 is SGHNT, CDR2 YYREEE (reference sequence). Losses at the gene ends were 5 bases for V and 5 bases for J; bases not matched to a gene: 8. Sequences were obtained from peripheral blood. The origin of this receptor is a man aged 50-59 years with active COVID-19. This chain connects TRBV5-4 to TRBJ2-7; 12 nucleotides match TRBD2. CDR3 in amino acids: CASRFGSSGGDEQYF. CDR3 sequence (DNA): TGTGCCAGCAGGTTTGGCTCTAGCGGGGGGGACGAGCAGTACTTC.